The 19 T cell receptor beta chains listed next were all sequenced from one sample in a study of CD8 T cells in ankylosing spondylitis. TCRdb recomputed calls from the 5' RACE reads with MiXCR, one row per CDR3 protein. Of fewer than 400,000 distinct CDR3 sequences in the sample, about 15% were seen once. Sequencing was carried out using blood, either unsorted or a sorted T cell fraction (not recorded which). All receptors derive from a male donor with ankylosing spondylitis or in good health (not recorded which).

CDR3 DNA: TGTGCTAGTGGTCGCGGAACCGAAGCTGAAGCTTTCTTT. It specifies CASGRGTEAEAFF. V and J are TRBV12-5 and TRBJ1-1; D not certain. The CDR3 has 13 amino acids. V was pared by 5 bases and J by 6 bases, with 13 bases between. Germline assignment: CDR1 LGHNT and CDR2 FRNRAP.

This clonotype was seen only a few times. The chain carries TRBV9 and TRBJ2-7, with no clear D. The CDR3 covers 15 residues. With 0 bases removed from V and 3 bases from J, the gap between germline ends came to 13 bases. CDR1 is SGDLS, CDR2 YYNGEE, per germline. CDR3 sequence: CASSVGVAEVYEQYF. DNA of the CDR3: TGTGCCAGCAGCGTAGGTGTCGCGGAAGTCTACGAGCAGTACTTC.

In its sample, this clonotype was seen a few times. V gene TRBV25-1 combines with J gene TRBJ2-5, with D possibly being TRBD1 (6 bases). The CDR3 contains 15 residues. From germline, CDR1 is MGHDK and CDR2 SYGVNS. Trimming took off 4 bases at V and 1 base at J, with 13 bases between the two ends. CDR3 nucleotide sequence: TGTGCCAGCAGTGGACGGACAGTCCCCCAAGAGACCCAGTACTTC. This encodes CASSGRTVPQETQYF. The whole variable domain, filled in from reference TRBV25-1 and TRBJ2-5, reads EADIYQTPRYLVIGTGKKITLECSQTMGHDKMYWYQQDPGMELHLIHYSYGVNSTEKGDLSSESTVSRIRTEHFPLTLESARPSHTSQYLCASSGRTVPQETQYFGPGTRLLVL.

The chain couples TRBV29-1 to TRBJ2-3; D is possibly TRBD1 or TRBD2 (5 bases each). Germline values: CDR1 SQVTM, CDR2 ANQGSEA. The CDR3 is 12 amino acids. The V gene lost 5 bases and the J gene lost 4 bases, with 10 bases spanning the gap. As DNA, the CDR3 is TGCAGCGTTTTACTAGGGGCAGATACGCAGTATTTT. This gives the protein CSVLLGADTQYF.

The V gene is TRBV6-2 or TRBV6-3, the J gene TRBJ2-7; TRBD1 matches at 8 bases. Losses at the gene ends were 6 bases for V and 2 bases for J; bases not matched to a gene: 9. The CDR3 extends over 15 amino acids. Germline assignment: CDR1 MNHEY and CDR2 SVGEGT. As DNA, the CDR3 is TGTGCCAGCAGGTCTACCGGGACAGGCACCTACGAGCAGTACTTC. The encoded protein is CASRSTGTGTYEQYF.

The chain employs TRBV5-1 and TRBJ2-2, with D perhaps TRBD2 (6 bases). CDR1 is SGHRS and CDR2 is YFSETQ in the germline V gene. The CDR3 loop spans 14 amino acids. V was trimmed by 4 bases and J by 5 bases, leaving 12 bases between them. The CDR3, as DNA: TGCGCCAGCAGCCCGGGGACTCCAACCGGGGAGCTGTTTTTT. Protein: CASSPGTPTGELFF.

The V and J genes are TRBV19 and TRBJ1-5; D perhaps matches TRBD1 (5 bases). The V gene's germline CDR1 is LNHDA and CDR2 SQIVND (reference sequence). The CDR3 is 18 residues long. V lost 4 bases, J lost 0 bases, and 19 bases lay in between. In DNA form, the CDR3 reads TGTGCCAGTAGTACCGAAACAGGTTACTATTATAGCAATCAGCCCCAGCATTTT. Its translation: CASSTETGYYYSNQPQHF.

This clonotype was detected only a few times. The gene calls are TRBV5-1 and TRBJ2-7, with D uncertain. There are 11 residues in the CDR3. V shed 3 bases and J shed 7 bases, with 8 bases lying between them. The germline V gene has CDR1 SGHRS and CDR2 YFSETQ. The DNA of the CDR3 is TGCGCCAGCAGCTCCACAGTGGAGCAGTACTTC. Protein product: CASSSTVEQYF.

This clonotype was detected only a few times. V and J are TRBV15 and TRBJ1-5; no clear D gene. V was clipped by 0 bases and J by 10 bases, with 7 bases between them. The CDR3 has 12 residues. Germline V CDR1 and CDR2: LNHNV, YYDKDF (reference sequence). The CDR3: CATSRDHGPQHF. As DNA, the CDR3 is TGTGCCACCAGCAGAGATCACGGACCCCAGCATTTT. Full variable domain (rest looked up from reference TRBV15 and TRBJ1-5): DAMVIQNPRYQVTQFGKPVTLSCSQTLNHNVMYWYQQKSSQAPKLLFHYYDKDFNNEADTPDNFQSRRPNTSFCFLDIRSPGLGDTAMYLCATSRDHGPQHFGDGTRLSIL.

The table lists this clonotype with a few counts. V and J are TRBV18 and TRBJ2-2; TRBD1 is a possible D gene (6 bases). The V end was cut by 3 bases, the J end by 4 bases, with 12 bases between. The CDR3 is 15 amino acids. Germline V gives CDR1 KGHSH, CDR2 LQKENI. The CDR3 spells CASSPSTGLTGELFF. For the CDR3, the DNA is TGTGCCAGCTCACCCTCGACAGGCCTCACCGGGGAGCTGTTTTTT. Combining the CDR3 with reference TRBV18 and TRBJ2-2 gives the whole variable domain NAGVMQNPRHLVRRRGQEARLRCSPMKGHSHVYWYRQLPEEGLKFMVYLQKENIIDESGMPKERFSAEFPKEGPSILRIQQVVRGDSAAYFCASSPSTGLTGELFFGEGSRLTVL.

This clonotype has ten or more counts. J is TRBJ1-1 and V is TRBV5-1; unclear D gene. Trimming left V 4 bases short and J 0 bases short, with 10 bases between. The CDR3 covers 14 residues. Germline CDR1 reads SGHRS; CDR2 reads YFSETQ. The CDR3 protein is CASSTTGMNTEAFF. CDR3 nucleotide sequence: TGCGCCAGCAGCACGACGGGGATGAACACTGAAGCTTTCTTT.

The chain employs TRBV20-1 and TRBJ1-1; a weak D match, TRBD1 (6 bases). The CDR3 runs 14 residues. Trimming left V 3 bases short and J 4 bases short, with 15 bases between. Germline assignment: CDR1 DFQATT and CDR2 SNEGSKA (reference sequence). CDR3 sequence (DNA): TGCAGTGCTAGCGGAGGGGGAGGCGGCACTGAAGCTTTCTTT. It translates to CSASGGGGGTEAFF.

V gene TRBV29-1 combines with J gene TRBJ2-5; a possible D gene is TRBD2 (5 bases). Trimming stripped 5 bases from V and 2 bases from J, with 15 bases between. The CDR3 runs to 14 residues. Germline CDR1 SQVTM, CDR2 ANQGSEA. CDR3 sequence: CSVCDRTGQETQYF. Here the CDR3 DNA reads TGCAGCGTTTGCGACCGGACGGGACAAGAGACCCAGTACTTC.

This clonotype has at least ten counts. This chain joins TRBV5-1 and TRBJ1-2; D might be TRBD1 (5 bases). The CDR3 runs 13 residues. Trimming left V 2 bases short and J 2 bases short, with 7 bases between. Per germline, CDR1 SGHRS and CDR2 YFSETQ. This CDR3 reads CASSFGANYGYTF. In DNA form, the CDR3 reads TGCGCCAGCAGCTTCGGGGCCAACTATGGCTACACCTTC.

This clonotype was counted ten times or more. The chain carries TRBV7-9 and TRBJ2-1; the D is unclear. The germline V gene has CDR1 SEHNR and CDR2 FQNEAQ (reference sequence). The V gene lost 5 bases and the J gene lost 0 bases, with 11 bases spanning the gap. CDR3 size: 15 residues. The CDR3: CASSHELGSYNEQFF. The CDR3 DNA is TGTGCCAGCAGCCACGAGTTAGGCTCCTACAATGAGCAGTTCTTC.

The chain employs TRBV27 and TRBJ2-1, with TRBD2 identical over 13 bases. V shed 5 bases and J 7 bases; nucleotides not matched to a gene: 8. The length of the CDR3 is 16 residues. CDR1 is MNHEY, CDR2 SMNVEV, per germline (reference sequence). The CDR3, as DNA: TGTGCCAGCAGTGATTGGACTAGCGGGAGAAGTAATGAGCAGTTCTTC. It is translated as CASSDWTSGRSNEQFF.

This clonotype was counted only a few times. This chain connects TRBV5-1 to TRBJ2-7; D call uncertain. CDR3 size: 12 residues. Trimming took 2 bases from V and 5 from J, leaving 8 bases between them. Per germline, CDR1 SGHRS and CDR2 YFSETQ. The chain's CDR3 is CASSFPSHEQYF. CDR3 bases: TGCGCCAGCAGCTTCCCTTCCCACGAGCAGTACTTC. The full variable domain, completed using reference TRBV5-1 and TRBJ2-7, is KAGVTQTPRYLIKTRGQQVTLSCSPISGHRSVSWYQQTPGQGLQFLFEYFSETQRNKGNFPGRFSGRQFSNSRSEMNVSTLELGDSALYLCASSFPSHEQYFGPGTRLTVT.

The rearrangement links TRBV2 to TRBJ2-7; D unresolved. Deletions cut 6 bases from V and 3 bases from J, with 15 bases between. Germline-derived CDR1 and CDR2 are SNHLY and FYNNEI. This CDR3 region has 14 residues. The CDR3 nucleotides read TGTGCCAGCAGCGCCGTGGGCACCTTCTACGAGCAGTACTTC. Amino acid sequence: CASSAVGTFYEQYF. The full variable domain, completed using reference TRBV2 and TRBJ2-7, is EPEVTQTPSHQVTQMGQEVILRCVPISNHLYFYWYRQILGQKVEFLVSFYNNEISEKSEIFDDQFSVERPDGSNFTLKIRSTKLEDSAMYFCASSAVGTFYEQYFGPGTRLTVT.

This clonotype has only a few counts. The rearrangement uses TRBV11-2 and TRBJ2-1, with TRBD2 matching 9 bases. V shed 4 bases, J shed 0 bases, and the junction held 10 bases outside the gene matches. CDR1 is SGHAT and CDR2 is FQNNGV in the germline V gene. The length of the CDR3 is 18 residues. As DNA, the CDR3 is TGTGCCAGCAGCTACATTAGCGGGGGCCAGAGCTCCTACAATGAGCAGTTCTTC. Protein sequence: CASSYISGGQSSYNEQFF.